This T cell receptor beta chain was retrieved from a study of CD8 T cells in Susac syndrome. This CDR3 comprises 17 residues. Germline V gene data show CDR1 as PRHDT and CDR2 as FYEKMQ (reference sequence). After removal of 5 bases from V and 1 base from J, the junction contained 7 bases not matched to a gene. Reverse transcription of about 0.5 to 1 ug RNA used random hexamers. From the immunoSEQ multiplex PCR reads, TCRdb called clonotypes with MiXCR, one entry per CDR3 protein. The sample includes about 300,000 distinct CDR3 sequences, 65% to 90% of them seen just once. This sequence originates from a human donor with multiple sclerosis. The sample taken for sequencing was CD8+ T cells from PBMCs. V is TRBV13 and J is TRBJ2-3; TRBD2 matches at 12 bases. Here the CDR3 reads CASSPSGRAFGTDTQYF. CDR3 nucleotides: TGTGCCAGCAGCCCTAGCGGGAGGGCCTTCGGCACAGATACGCAGTATTTT. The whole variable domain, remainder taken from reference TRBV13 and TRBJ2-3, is AAGVIQSPRHLIKEKRETATLKCYPIPRHDTVYWYQQGPGQDPQFLISFYEKMQSDKGSIPDRFSAQQFSDYHSELNMSSLELGDSALYFCASSPSGRAFGTDTQYFGPGTRLTVL.